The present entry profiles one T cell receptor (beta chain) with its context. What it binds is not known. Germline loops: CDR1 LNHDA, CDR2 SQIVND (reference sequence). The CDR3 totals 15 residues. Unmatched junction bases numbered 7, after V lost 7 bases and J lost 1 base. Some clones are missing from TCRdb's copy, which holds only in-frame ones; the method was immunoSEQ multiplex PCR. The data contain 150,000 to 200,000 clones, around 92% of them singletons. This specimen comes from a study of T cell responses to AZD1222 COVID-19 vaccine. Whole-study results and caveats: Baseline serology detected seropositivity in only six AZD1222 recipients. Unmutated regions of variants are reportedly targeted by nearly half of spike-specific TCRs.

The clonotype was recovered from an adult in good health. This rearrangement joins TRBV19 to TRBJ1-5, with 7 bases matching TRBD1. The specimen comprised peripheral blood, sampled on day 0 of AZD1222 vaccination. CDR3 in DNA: TGTGCCAGTACCACGACAGGGTCGAGCAATCAGCCCCAGCATTTT. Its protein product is CASTTTGSSNQPQHF.